The 17 T cell receptor beta chains given below trace back to one sample, sequenced in a study of regulatory T cells in long-lasting Graves disease (dated by TCRdb to the early 2020s). What the time point label conveys for this sample: newly diagnosed GD, antithyroid drugs for less than 3 months. For both TCR sequencing and RNA sequencing, RNA was extracted from PBMCs in TRIzol. Library generation was performed with multiplex PCR. Sequencing took place on an Illumina HiSeq 4000. CDR3 regions were amplified by Arm-PCR with iRepertoire HTBI primers to construct TCR beta libraries. The raw public data were reprocessed by TCRdb itself: fastp quality trimming at Q25, MiXCR clonotype calling, in-frame beta chains only. Rows with one shared CDR3 protein collapse into an entry with the most common genes and DNA. A total of fewer than 450,000 distinct CDR3 sequences appear in this sample, approximately 15% of them only once. Roughly 8% of the sample comes from the top ten.

These data also formed part of another study, on T cells in Graves' hyperthyroidism and ophthalmopathy.

This specimen was peripheral blood mononuclear cells (PBMCs), taken at new diagnosis, from a patient treated with antithyroid drugs. These receptors came from a middle-aged woman with Graves disease. Donor details come from another sample of the same person, matched by shared clones.

This clonotype was seen many times. The chain links TRBV3-1 to TRBJ2-3; D gene ambiguous. CDR1 LGHDT and CDR2 YNNKEL come from the germline V gene (reference sequence). CDR3 length: 14 residues. The V and J ends lost 4 bases and 0 bases respectively, with 8 bases between them. This CDR3 is CASSPFDSTDTQYF. The CDR3 DNA sequence: TGTGCCAGCAGCCCCTTCGACAGCACAGATACGCAGTATTTT.

In this sample, this clonotype turned up a few times. This sequence joins TRBV2 and TRBJ1-4; 7 nucleotides align to TRBD1. The ends lost 6 bases at V and 8 bases at J; junction bases unmatched: 6. From germline, CDR1 is SNHLY and CDR2 FYNNEI. This CDR3 has 13 residues. CDR3 protein: CASRGQVFEKLFF. CDR3 nucleotides: TGTGCCAGCAGAGGACAGGTTTTCGAAAAACTGTTTTTT.

This rearrangement joins TRBV19 to TRBJ2-2; 7 bases are shared with TRBD2. This CDR3 region has 14 residues. V dropped 3 bases and J dropped 4; count of bases not matched to a gene: 2. Germline assignment: CDR1 LNHDA and CDR2 SQIVND (reference sequence). CDR3 region: CASSMGLRTGELFF. The CDR3, as DNA: TGTGCCAGTAGTATGGGACTACGCACCGGGGAGCTGTTTTTT.

This clonotype was found many times. The V gene is TRBV4-1, the J gene TRBJ2-2; 11 bases match TRBD2. From germline, CDR1 is MGHRA and CDR2 YSYEKL. The trim removed 5 bases at V and 3 bases at J, leaving 2 bases unmatched. The CDR3 has 15 residues. The CDR3 DNA reads as TGCGCCAGCAGCACTAGCGGGAGTGACACCGGGGAGCTGTTTTTT. Amino acid sequence: CASSTSGSDTGELFF.

As to this clonotype: A much larger clone lies a single base off, so this may be a read error. The chain uses TRBV28 and TRBJ2-7; no firm D call. Germline lookup yields CDR1 MDHEN and CDR2 SYDVKM. V lost 5 bases and J lost 0, with 5 bases in between. The CDR3 has 12 residues. CDR3 bases: TGTGCCAGCAGTCGTCCCTCCTACGAGCAGTACTTC. Translated, it gives CASSRPSYEQYF.

This clonotype was picked up a small number of times. The genes are TRBV29-1 and TRBJ1-2, with D maybe TRBD1 (6 bases). This CDR3 is 13 amino acids long. V was shortened by 1 base and J by 8 bases, with 14 bases between the two germline ends. Germline CDR1 and CDR2: SQVTM and ANQGSEA. In nucleotides, the CDR3 is TGCAGCGTTGAAGTGAGGGGCAGGGGCGGCTACACCTTC. As protein: CSVEVRGRGGYTF.

This clonotype was counted ten times or more. The V gene is TRBV18, the J gene TRBJ1-1; D is undetermined. The CDR3 sequence is 14 residues long. Germline-derived CDR1 and CDR2 are KGHSH and LQKENI. Between the trimmed V and J ends, which lost 2 bases and 0 bases, there was a span of 7 bases. The CDR3 nucleotides are TGTGCCAGCTCACCATCGGATATGAACACTGAAGCTTTCTTT. As protein: CASSPSDMNTEAFF.

The CDR3 region is CASSQRTGALNTEAFF. The CDR3 DNA is TGTGCCAGCAGCCAAAGGACAGGGGCCTTGAACACTGAAGCTTTCTTT. The rearrangement joins TRBV28 to TRBJ1-1; the match to TRBD1 covers 9 bases. V trimming: 6 bases; J trimming: 0 bases; junction bases outside the gene matches: 8. The CDR3 runs to 16 residues. CDR1 is MDHEN, CDR2 SYDVKM, per germline.

The table lists this clonotype with many counts. This sequence joins TRBV12-3 or TRBV12-4 and TRBJ2-1, with 9 bases lining up with TRBD2. The length of the CDR3 is 15 residues. Losses at the gene ends were 6 bases for V and 7 bases for J; bases not matched to a gene: 10. CDR3 loop: CASSLSGRLGNEQFF. Written as DNA, the CDR3 is TGTGCCAGCAGCCTCAGCGGGAGGCTAGGTAATGAGCAGTTCTTC.

This clonotype was observed many times. CDR3 amino acids: CASGSSSYEQYF. For the CDR3, the DNA is TGTGCTAGTGGTTCGAGCTCCTACGAGCAGTACTTC. The chain joins TRBV12-5 to TRBJ2-7; no reliable D call. Germline CDR1 LGHNT, CDR2 FRNRAP. V lost 4 bases to trimming and J lost 0 bases, with 4 bases between them. There are 12 residues in the CDR3.

This clonotype was seen at least ten times. The chain is built from TRBV7-2 and TRBJ2-5; tentative D call: TRBD1 (5 bases). V lost 5 bases and J lost 2, with 9 bases in between. The length of the CDR3 is 13 residues. CDR1 SGHTA and CDR2 FQGNSA come from the germline V gene. CDR3 loop: CASSGAPQETQYF. The CDR3 nucleotides read TGTGCCAGCAGCGGGGCACCACAAGAGACCCAGTACTTC.

At least ten counts were recorded for this clonotype. V usage is TRBV12-3 or TRBV12-4 and J usage is TRBJ1-2; 8 nucleotides line up with TRBD1. The CDR3 has 14 amino acids. The J segment lost 3 bases and the V segment lost 5 bases, leaving 5 bases of the junction unmatched. The CDR3, as DNA: TGTGCCAGCAGTCCCAGGGGACAGGACTATGGCTACACCTTC. Its translation: CASSPRGQDYGYTF.

In its sample, this clonotype was seen many times. This rearrangement joins TRBV12-3 or TRBV12-4 to TRBJ2-7; TRBD2 aligns across 9 bases. The CDR3 contains 15 residues. Trimming at V came to 5 bases and at J to 6 bases, leaving 11 bases not matched to a gene. The CDR3 DNA reads TGTGCCAGCAGTCCCCTCGCGGGAGGGCAAGGCGAGCAGTACTTC. It specifies CASSPLAGGQGEQYF.

This chain joins TRBV11-3 and TRBJ2-3, with 7 positions matching TRBD2. The CDR3 runs 15 residues. CDR1 and CDR2 (germline): SGHNT, YENEEA. V was pared by 4 bases and J by 2 bases, with 6 bases of the junction left unmatched. The CDR3 region is CASSYLAVNTDTQYF. CDR3 nucleotide sequence: TGTGCCAGCAGCTACCTAGCGGTGAACACAGATACGCAGTATTTT.

This clonotype occurred many times. This rearrangement joins TRBV6-1 to TRBJ2-7; TRBD2 matches at 9 bases. The trim removed 7 bases at V and 3 bases at J, leaving 13 bases unmatched. This CDR3 spans 16 amino acids. The germline gives CDR1 MNHNS, CDR2 SASEGT. CDR3 protein: CASKGQNTSGLYEQYF. As DNA, the CDR3 is TGTGCCAGCAAGGGGCAGAACACTAGCGGGCTCTACGAGCAGTACTTC.

This clonotype was recorded at least ten times. The rearrangement joins TRBV28 to TRBJ1-6; possible D gene TRBD1, 5 bases. V lost 7 bases, J lost 10 bases, and 17 bases lay in between. CDR1 and CDR2 (germline): MDHEN, SYDVKM. The CDR3 loop spans 14 amino acids. The CDR3 sequence is CASKILGQGSPLHF. CDR3 nucleotide sequence: TGTGCCAGCAAGATCCTCGGACAAGGGTCACCCCTCCACTTT.

The table lists this clonotype with many counts. The chain combines TRBV28 with TRBJ2-7; 10 bases are a match to TRBD2. The germline gives CDR1 MDHEN, CDR2 SYDVKM. Trimming at V came to 6 bases and at J to 5 bases, leaving 10 bases not matched to a gene. There are 15 residues in the CDR3. Here the CDR3 DNA reads TGTGCCAGCAGGATCCTAGCGGGAGCGGGGAACGAGCAGTACTTC. It encodes CASRILAGAGNEQYF.